The 24 T cell receptor beta chains reported below all come from one sample, sequenced in a study of CD8+ T cells in alopecia areata. Reverse transcribed after extraction, RNA yielded cDNA as the sequencing template. Generated by immunoSEQ multiplex PCR, the TCRdb table keeps only in-frame clones and is missing some. This table holds about 99,000 clones, over 75% found once. Treatment denoted: oral pan-JAK inhibitor, 5-10 mg twice daily. The sequenced sample was CD8+ T cells sorted from blood, obtained between weeks 30 and 35, from a patient treated with tofacitinib. These receptors originate from a human donor with alopecia areata.

V is TRBV4-3 and J is TRBJ2-1; 7 bases align to TRBD1. CDR3 length equals 16 residues. V shed 1 base and J 6 bases; nucleotides not matched to a gene: 9. Germline CDR1 is LGHNA and CDR2 is YSLEER. CDR3 sequence reads: CASSQGFRDSGNEQFF. Written as DNA, the CDR3 is TGCGCCAGCAGCCAAGGTTTCCGGGACAGTGGCAATGAGCAGTTCTTC.

This clone was seen a single time. The chain carries TRBV7-3 and TRBJ2-1; TRBD2 is a possible D gene (6 bases). The V end was cut by 5 bases, the J end by 2 bases, with 28 bases between. Germline V gene data show CDR1 as SGHTA and CDR2 as FQGTGA. This CDR3 has 20 residues. CDR3 in amino acids: CASSPNNVGFGGAAYNEQFF. The CDR3 nucleotides are TGTGCCAGCAGCCCAAATAATGTGGGGTTCGGCGGGGCGGCCTACAATGAGCAGTTCTTC.

This clone was detected only a few times. The genes are TRBV4-1 and TRBJ2-4, with no clear D. V was trimmed by 0 bases and J by 8 bases, leaving 5 bases between them. Germline assignment: CDR1 MGHRA and CDR2 YSYEKL. The CDR3 is 12 amino acids. As DNA, the CDR3 is TGCGCCAGCAGCCAAGATATGGACATTCAGTACTTC. Its translation is CASSQDMDIQYF.

V usage is TRBV5-1 and J usage is TRBJ1-1; D unresolved. Trimming left V 0 bases short and J 6 bases short, with 15 bases between. The CDR3 extends over 15 amino acids. Germline CDR1 reads SGHRS; CDR2 reads YFSETQ. This CDR3 is CASSLGADFNAEAFF. The CDR3 DNA sequence: TGCGCCAGCAGCTTGGGGGCGGATTTTAACGCTGAAGCTTTCTTT.

The count of this clone is one. V usage is TRBV7-9 and J usage is TRBJ2-2; 9 bases fit TRBD1. V shed 6 bases, J shed 5 bases, and the junction held 10 bases outside the gene matches. CDR3 size: 16 residues. The germline V gene has CDR1 SEHNR and CDR2 FQNEAQ (reference sequence). In nucleotides, the CDR3 is TGTGCCAGCAGGTATCCGGGACAGGGACGAACCGGGGAGCTGTTTTTT. Translating it yields CASRYPGQGRTGELFF.

The chain has TRBV4-1 and TRBJ2-7; D is possibly TRBD1 or TRBD2 (5 bases each). This CDR3 contains 16 residues. V was cut by 2 bases and J by 3 bases, with 17 bases left in between. The germline V gene has CDR1 MGHRA and CDR2 YSYEKL. CDR3 DNA: TGCGCCAGCAGCCAACGTTACGGGACCGGCAACTACGAGCAGTACTTC. Protein: CASSQRYGTGNYEQYF.

This rearrangement joins TRBV15 to TRBJ2-7; D is perhaps TRBD1 or TRBD2 (5 bases each). There are 15 residues in the CDR3. V lost 3 bases and J lost 0, with 12 bases in between. In germline, CDR1 is LNHNV, CDR2 YYDKDF (reference sequence). The CDR3 DNA sequence: TGTGCCACCAGCAGTGTCGTGGGGGTCTCCTACGAGCAGTACTTC. It yields the protein CATSSVVGVSYEQYF.

The CDR3 DNA is TGCGCCAGCAGCTCGGTTACTACAGGGGGCTCGGACTACGAGCAGTACTTC. Residues: CASSSVTTGGSDYEQYF. The chain carries TRBV5-1 and TRBJ2-7, with 9 bases fitting TRBD1. Looked up from germline, CDR1 is SGHRS and CDR2 is YFSETQ. This CDR3 spans 17 amino acids. The V segment lost 3 bases and the J segment 3 bases; nucleotides outside the gene matches: 13.

This chain joins TRBV7-2 and TRBJ2-3; 8 positions match TRBD2. Germline values: CDR1 SGHTA, CDR2 FQGNSA. The CDR3 sequence is 15 residues long. V lost 2 bases and J lost 6; bases outside the gene matches: 7. The CDR3 nucleotides read TGTGCCAGCAGCTTACGGGCGGGGGGAGAGGATACGCAGTATTTT. Protein sequence: CASSLRAGGEDTQYF.

The J gene is TRBJ2-7, the V gene TRBV10-2; D is possibly TRBD1 (5 bases). The CDR3 runs to 15 residues. Germline V lookup: CDR1 WSHSY, CDR2 SAAADI. Trimming removed 4 bases at V and 2 bases at J, with 15 bases between. The CDR3 region is CASSGTDSIAYEQYF. Here the CDR3 DNA reads TGCGCCAGCAGTGGAACAGACAGCATTGCCTACGAGCAGTACTTC.

The chain is built from TRBV5-6 and TRBJ2-1; no clear D gene. The CDR3 is made up of 12 amino acids. The V and J ends lost 4 bases and 4 bases respectively, with 6 bases between them. CDR1 SGHDT and CDR2 YYEEEE come from the germline V gene. The CDR3 reads CASSIVYNEQFF. In DNA form, the CDR3 reads TGTGCCAGCAGCATAGTATACAATGAGCAGTTCTTC.

The chain links TRBV23-1 to TRBJ2-4, with a weak D call TRBD1 (6 bases). TRBV23-1 has ORF status, its function being uncertain. Trimming left V 6 bases short and J 0 bases short, with 12 bases between. CDR3 length equals 15 residues. CDR3 bases: TGCGCCAGCAGCCCCCAGGACAGAGCCAAAAACATTCAGTACTTC. Encoded protein: CASSPQDRAKNIQYF.

The chain combines TRBV27 with TRBJ2-1; TRBD2 matches at 8 bases. Trimming removed 0 bases from V and 3 bases from J; junction bases left unmatched: 7. The CDR3 totals 17 residues. Germline CDR1 is MNHEY and CDR2 is SMNVEV (reference sequence). For the CDR3, the DNA is TGTGCCAGCAGTTTATCCCCGGCCCTAGCGGGCTACAATGAGCAGTTCTTC. It translates to CASSLSPALAGYNEQFF.

The J gene is TRBJ2-5, the V gene TRBV6-1; D uncertain. The CDR3 spans 12 residues. Trimming pared 6 bases from V and 2 bases from J, leaving 7 bases between. Germline lookup yields CDR1 MNHNS and CDR2 SASEGT. The DNA of the CDR3 is TGTGCCAGCAGCAGTGGACAAGAGACCCAGTACTTC. It translates to CASSSGQETQYF.

The rearrangement links TRBV27 to TRBJ2-2, with D possibly TRBD1 on 6 matching bases. Trimming took 5 bases from V and 6 from J, leaving 16 bases between them. This CDR3 is built from 15 residues. Germline CDR1 and CDR2: MNHEY and SMNVEV (reference sequence). CDR3 DNA sequence: TGTGCCAGCAGTGCATACAACAGGGATCCCGGGGAGCTGTTTTTT. Translating gives CASSAYNRDPGELFF.

The chain joins TRBV6-5 to TRBJ2-2; D is possibly TRBD2 (5 bases). CDR3 length: 14 amino acids. From germline, CDR1 is MNHEY and CDR2 SVGAGI. Between the trimmed V and J ends, which lost 4 bases and 4 bases, there was a span of 10 bases. The CDR3 DNA reads TGTGCCAGCAGTTCCGCCGGAGGCACCGGGGAGCTGTTTTTT. Its protein is CASSSAGGTGELFF.

The chain links TRBV30 to TRBJ1-5; no definite D call. The CDR3 is 13 residues long. V lost 0 bases and J lost 1, with 4 bases in between. The germline V gene has CDR1 GTSNPN and CDR2 SVGIG (reference sequence). For the CDR3, the DNA is TGTGCCTGGAGTGTAGAGAGCAATCAGCCCCAGCATTTT. Translation gives CAWSVESNQPQHF. Full variable domain (missing parts from reference TRBV30 and TRBJ1-5): SQTIHQWPATLVQPVGSPLSLECTVEGTSNPNLYWYRQAAGRGLQLLFYSVGIGQISSEVPQNLSASRPQDRQFILSSKKLLLSDSGFYLCAWSVESNQPQHFGDGTRLSIL.

This CDR3 reads CASMLQGYEQYF. The CDR3 region has the DNA TGTGCCAGCATGCTCCAGGGCTACGAGCAGTACTTC. This sequence joins TRBV6-1 and TRBJ2-7; the D gene is possibly TRBD1 (5 bases). Trimming removed 7 bases from V and 3 bases from J, with 10 bases in between. This CDR3 is 12 amino acids long. Germline V gene lookup returns CDR1 MNHNS and CDR2 SASEGT.

This clone was picked up a small number of times. The genes are TRBV9 and TRBJ2-5; 7 positions agree with TRBD2. The ends lost 0 bases at V and 1 base at J; junction bases unmatched: 9. Germline CDR1 SGDLS, CDR2 YYNGEE. The length of the CDR3 is 17 residues. CDR3 loop: CASSVGWDYTFQETQYF. CDR3 DNA: TGTGCCAGCAGCGTAGGTTGGGACTACACCTTCCAAGAGACCCAGTACTTC.

CDR3 region: CASSYSTYGTWDEQYF. DNA for the CDR3: TGTGCCAGCAGTTACTCGACCTATGGGACCTGGGACGAGCAGTACTTC. The chain links TRBV6-5 to TRBJ2-7, with D perhaps given as TRBD1 or TRBD2 (5 bases each). The CDR3 runs to 16 residues. CDR1 MNHEY and CDR2 SVGAGI come from the germline V gene. V lost 0 bases and J 5 bases, leaving 17 bases between the germline ends.

The J gene is TRBJ2-1, the V gene TRBV7-7, with TRBD2 identical over 7 bases. With 5 bases clipped from V and 5 bases from J, the junction kept 6 bases outside the gene matches. The germline V gene encodes CDR1 SSHAT and CDR2 FNYEAQ (reference sequence). The CDR3 is made up of 14 amino acids. The CDR3, as DNA: TGTGCCAGCAGCGGGGAGCGGGGTGACAATGAGCAGTTCTTC. Residues: CASSGERGDNEQFF.

V and J are TRBV6-5 and TRBJ2-7; no clear D gene. The V gene lost 0 bases and the J gene lost 5 bases, with 11 bases spanning the gap. The CDR3 contains 14 residues. CDR1 MNHEY and CDR2 SVGAGI come from the germline V gene. This chain's CDR3 is CASSYSAGRDEQYF. CDR3 DNA sequence: TGTGCCAGCAGTTACTCCGCAGGCCGCGACGAGCAGTACTTC.

The gene calls are TRBV27 and TRBJ2-3, with 8 bases matching TRBD1. CDR1 is MNHEY and CDR2 is SMNVEV in the germline V gene (reference sequence). The CDR3 consists of 17 residues. Trimming removed 6 bases from V and 4 bases from J; junction bases left unmatched: 15. This CDR3 reads CASSHPYGQGGPDTQYF. In DNA form, the CDR3 reads TGTGCCAGCAGCCATCCTTATGGACAGGGAGGTCCAGATACGCAGTATTTT.

The chain couples TRBV7-7 to TRBJ2-2, with TRBD1 matching 11 bases. This CDR3 comprises 16 residues. Germline assignment: CDR1 SSHAT and CDR2 FNYEAQ (reference sequence). V trimming: 5 bases; J trimming: 4 bases; junction bases outside the gene matches: 6. The CDR3 region has the DNA TGTGCCAGCAGCGGCGGGACAGGGGGTGCCACCGGGGAGCTGTTTTTT. Its translation is CASSGGTGGATGELFF.